This TCR beta chain emerged from a study of cytomegalovirus exposure and HLA in healthy donors. CDR3 size: 16 residues. The V gene's germline CDR1 is MNHEY and CDR2 SVGAGI. The junction had 9 bases not matched to a gene; V was cut back by 4 bases and J by 1 base. Regarding this clone: Antigen unknown.

Separate from the roughly 700-subject first cohort was the 120-subject validation cohort, to which the donors belonged. Profiling relied on immunoSEQ multiplex PCR, and the TCRdb table lists in-frame clones only, not all of them. The sample carries 85,000 to 130,000 clones, roughly 90% recorded once. General study results and limits: The tendency of first-cohort TCR clusters to co-occur in the 120 or so validation repertoires was identified by a subsequent analysis. Rare sequences made up most TCRs, while some public TCRs were found in many donors. Listed as cytomegalovirus-associated were 150 to 200 TCR beta chains.

The rearrangement links TRBV6-5 to TRBJ1-1, with 7 bases fitting TRBD1. The receptor was isolated from a woman between 18 and 29 years old in good health and CMV-seropositive. The sequenced sample consisted of PBMCs. This CDR3 is CASSSIPTGQNTEAFF. The CDR3 nucleotides are TGTGCCAGCAGTTCCATCCCGACAGGGCAGAACACTGAAGCTTTCTTT.